This TCR beta chain comes out of a study of vaccination and CD4 T cells after COVID-19. Overall study: Collection of post-COVID samples occurred a median roughly 110 days after diagnosis, spanning a range of 35 to 161.

Treatment in this sample: roughly 10-day PBMC culture with coronavirus spike peptide pools or control peptides (ViraFEST assay). ViraFEST grew antigen-specific T cells using peptide pools, then sequenced TCRs. As concerns this clonotype: Its antigen is not identified.

Researchers used the Oncomine TCR Beta short-read assay to sequence DNA from cultured CD4+ T cells. Using its own MiXCR run on the PCR reads, TCRdb lists one record per CDR3 protein. The table lists some 11,000 distinct CDR3 sequences, around 48% of them singletons. Germline V lookup: CDR1 MNHEY, CDR2 SMNVEV (reference sequence). The germline V and J ends were trimmed by 8 bases and 2 bases, with 9 bases remaining between them. The CDR3 is 13 amino acids. Sequenced input: CD4+ T cells from blood, cultured in vitro. This clonotype originated in a human donor who had recovered from COVID-19. The chain recombines TRBV27 with TRBJ2-2; D unresolved. CDR3 coding DNA: TGTGCCAGCTACAAGCGAAACACCGGGGAGCTGTTTTTT. Encoded protein: CASYKRNTGELFF.